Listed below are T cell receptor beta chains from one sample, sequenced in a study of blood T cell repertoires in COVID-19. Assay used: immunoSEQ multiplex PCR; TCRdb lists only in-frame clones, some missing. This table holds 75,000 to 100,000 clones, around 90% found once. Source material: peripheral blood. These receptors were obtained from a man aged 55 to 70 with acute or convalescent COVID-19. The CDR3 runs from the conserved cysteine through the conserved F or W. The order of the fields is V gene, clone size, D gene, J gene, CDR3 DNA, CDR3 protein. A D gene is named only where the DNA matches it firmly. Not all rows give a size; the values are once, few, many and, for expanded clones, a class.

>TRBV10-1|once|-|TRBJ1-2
TGCGCCAGCACTGGGACTGAAAACTATGGCTACACCTTC
CASTGTENYGYTF
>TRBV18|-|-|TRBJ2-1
TGTGCCAGCTCACCACGGGCAGGTAGCTCCTACAATGAGCAGTTCTTC
CASSPRAGSSYNEQFF
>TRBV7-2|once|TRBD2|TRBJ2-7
TGTGCCAGCAGCTTTGGACTAGCGGGTTCTCTCATATACGAGCAGTACTTC
CASSFGLAGSLIYEQYF
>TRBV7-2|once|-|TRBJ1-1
TGTGCCAGCAGCCCACAGGGATCGGACACTGAAGCTTTCTTT
CASSPQGSDTEAFF
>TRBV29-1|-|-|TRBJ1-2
TGCAGCGTTGAAGATCGCCTTAGACAGTCCTATGGCTACACCTTC
CSVEDRLRQSYGYTF
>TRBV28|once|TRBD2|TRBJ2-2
TGTGCCAGCAGTGAGTGGCGGGGAGGGACCGGGGAGCTGTTTTTT
CASSEWRGGTGELFF
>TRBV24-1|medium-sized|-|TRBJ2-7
TGTGCCACCAGTGTTACAGGGTCTTACGAGCAGTACTTC
CATSVTGSYEQYF
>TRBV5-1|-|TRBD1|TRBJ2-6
TGCGCCAGCAGCACCGGGACAGTGCGGGGGGCCAACGTCCTGACTTTC
CASSTGTVRGANVLTF
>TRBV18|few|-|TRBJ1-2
TGTGCCAGCTCACCAGATGCAGGATCTGGCTACACCTTC
CASSPDAGSGYTF
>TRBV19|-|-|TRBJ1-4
TGTGCCAGTAGCCCGCGGGACTTTAATGAAAAACTGTTTTTT
CASSPRDFNEKLFF
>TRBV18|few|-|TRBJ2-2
TGTGCCAGCTCACCGCAGGGGGGCGCAGGAACCGGGGAGCTGTTTTTT
CASSPQGGAGTGELFF
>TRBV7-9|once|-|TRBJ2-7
TGTGCCAGCAGCCCTAGCTCCTACGAGCAGTACTTC
CASSPSSYEQYF
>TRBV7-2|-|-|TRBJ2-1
TGTGCCAGCAGCCTCGCCTCTAGCGTTGATGAGCAGTTCTTC
CASSLASSVDEQFF
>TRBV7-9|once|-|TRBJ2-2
TGTGCCAGCAGCTTTGGGGGGTCCGGGGAGCTGTTTTTT
CASSFGGSGELFF
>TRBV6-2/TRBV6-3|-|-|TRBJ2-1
TGTGCCAGCAGTTATTTATGGGCGTCGCAGTTCTTC
CASSYLWASQFF
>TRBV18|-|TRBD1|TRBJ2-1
TGTGCCAGCTCGCAGGGGGCGAGCAAAAATGAGCAGTTCTTC
CASSQGASKNEQFF
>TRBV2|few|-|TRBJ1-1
TGTGCCAGCAGTGAGTTGGGGCGCGACACTGAAGCTTTCTTT
CASSELGRDTEAFF
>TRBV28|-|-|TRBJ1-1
TGTGCCAGCAGTTTATGGGGGGGATTTGGGAACACTGAAGCTTTCTTT
CASSLWGGFGNTEAFF
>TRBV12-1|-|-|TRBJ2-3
TGTGCCAGCAGCTTACGGGGGGTCGGTACAGATACGCAGTATTTT
CASSLRGVGTDTQYF
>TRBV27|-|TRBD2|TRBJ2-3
TGTGCCAGCAGCCTAGCGGGGGGGGATACGCAGTATTTT
CASSLAGGDTQYF